This TCR beta chain is from a study of blood T cells in healthy people across ages. On this clonotype: Its target is not known.

It was with a sample-barcoded 5' primer and a J-beta primer mix that a second PCR of roughly 7 to 12 cycles was run. Each of the cDNA molecules was tagged by a template-switch adaptor with 12 random nucleotides. TCRdb called the 5' RACE reads again in MiXCR, with one record for every CDR3 protein. Here the sample spans under 1,000,000 distinct CDR3 sequences, around half being singletons. The CDR3 has 13 amino acids. The germline CDR1 and CDR2 sequences are MNHEY and SVGAGI. The V end was cut by 6 bases, the J end by 3 bases, with 11 bases between. Total RNA extraction produced at least 6 micrograms (per sample) for the study. Study-wide findings and caveats: When set beside aged donors, long-lived donors presented more naive CD4+ cells and higher diversity.

V is TRBV6-5 and J is TRBJ1-1, with unresolved D. The sample consisted of blood. The TCR sequence derives from an elderly man in good health. In DNA form, the CDR3 reads TGTGCCAGCAGAGGTTCGGGGTACACTGAAGCTTTCTTT. As protein: CASRGSGYTEAFF.